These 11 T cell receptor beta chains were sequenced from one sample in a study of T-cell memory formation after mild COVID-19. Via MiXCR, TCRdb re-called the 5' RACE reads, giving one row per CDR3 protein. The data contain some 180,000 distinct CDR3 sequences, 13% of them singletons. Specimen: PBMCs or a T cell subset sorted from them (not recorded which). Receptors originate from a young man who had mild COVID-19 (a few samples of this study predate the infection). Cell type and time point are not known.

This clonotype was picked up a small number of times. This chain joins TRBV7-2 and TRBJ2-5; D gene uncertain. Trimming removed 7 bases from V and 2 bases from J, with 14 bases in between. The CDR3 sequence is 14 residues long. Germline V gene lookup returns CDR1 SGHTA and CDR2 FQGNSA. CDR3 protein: CASTRSWGQETQYF. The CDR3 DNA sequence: TGTGCCAGCACCCGGTCCTGGGGACAAGAGACCCAGTACTTC. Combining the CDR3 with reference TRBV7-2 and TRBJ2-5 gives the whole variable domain GAGVSQSPSNKVTEKGKDVELRCDPISGHTALYWYRQSLGQGLEFLIYFQGNSAPDKSGLPSDRFSAERTGGSVSTLTIQRTQQEDSAVYLCASTRSWGQETQYFGPGTRLLVL.

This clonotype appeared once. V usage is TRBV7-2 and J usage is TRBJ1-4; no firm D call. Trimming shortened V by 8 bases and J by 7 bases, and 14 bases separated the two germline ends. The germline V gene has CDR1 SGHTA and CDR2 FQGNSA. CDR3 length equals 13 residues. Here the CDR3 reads CASRRGITEKLFF. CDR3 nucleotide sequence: TGTGCCAGCCGCCGGGGTATCACTGAAAAACTGTTTTTT.

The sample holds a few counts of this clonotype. The CDR3 loop reads CSAGRRGTAQETQYF. The CDR3 bases are TGCAGTGCTGGGCGGCGGGGGACTGCCCAAGAGACCCAGTACTTC. J is TRBJ2-5 and V is TRBV20-1; 7 bases agree with TRBD2. CDR3 length: 15 residues. Unmatched junction bases numbered 10, after V lost 5 bases and J lost 1 base. Germline CDR1 is DFQATT and CDR2 is SNEGSKA (reference sequence).

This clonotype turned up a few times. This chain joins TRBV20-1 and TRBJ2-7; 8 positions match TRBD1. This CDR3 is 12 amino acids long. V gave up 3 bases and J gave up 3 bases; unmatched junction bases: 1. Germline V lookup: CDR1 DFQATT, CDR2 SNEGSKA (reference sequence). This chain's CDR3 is CSARGQVYEQYF. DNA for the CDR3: TGCAGTGCTAGGGGACAGGTCTACGAGCAGTACTTC.

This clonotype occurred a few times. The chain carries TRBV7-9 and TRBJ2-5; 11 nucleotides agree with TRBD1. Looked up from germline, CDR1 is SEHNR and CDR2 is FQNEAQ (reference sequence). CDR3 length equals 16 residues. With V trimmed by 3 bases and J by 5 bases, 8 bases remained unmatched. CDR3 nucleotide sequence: TGTGCCAGCAGCTTCGGGGACAGGGGGAAGCGGGAGACCCAGTACTTC. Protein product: CASSFGDRGKRETQYF.

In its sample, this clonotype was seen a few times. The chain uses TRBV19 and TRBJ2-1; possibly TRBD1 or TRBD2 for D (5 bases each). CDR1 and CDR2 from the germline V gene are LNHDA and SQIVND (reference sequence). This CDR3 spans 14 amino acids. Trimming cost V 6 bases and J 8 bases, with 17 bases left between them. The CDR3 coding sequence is TGTGCCAGTAGACGGGGTGACAGTCTCCATGAGCAGTTCTTC. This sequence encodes CASRRGDSLHEQFF.

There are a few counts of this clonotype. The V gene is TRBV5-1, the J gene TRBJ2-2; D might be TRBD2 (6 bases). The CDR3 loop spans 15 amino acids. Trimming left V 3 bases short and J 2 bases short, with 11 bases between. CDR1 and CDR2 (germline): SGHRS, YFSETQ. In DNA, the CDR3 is TGCGCCAGCAGCTCGGCCGGGAGTAACACCGGGGAGCTGTTTTTT. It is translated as CASSSAGSNTGELFF. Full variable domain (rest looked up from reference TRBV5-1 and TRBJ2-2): KAGVTQTPRYLIKTRGQQVTLSCSPISGHRSVSWYQQTPGQGLQFLFEYFSETQRNKGNFPGRFSGRQFSNSRSEMNVSTLELGDSALYLCASSSAGSNTGELFFGEGSRLTVL.

The CDR3 is CASSLRLSPDTQYF. DNA of the CDR3: TGTGCCAGCAGTTTGCGGTTATCGCCAGATACGCAGTATTTT. The chain links TRBV6-2 or TRBV6-3 to TRBJ2-3; D is uncertain. Germline V gene data show CDR1 as MNHEY and CDR2 as SVGEGT. This CDR3 comprises 14 residues. Trimming shortened V by 4 bases and J by 4 bases, and 12 bases separated the two germline ends.

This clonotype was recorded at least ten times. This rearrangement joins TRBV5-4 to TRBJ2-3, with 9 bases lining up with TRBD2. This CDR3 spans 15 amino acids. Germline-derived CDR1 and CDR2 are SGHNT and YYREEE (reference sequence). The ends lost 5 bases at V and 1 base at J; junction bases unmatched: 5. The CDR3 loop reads CASSPSGVRTDTQYF. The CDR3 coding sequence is TGTGCCAGCAGTCCTAGCGGGGTGCGCACAGATACGCAGTATTTT. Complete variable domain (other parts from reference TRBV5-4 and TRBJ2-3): ETGVTQSPTHLIKTRGQQVTLRCSSQSGHNTVSWYQQALGQGPQFIFQYYREEENGRGNFPPRFSGLQFPNYSSELNVNALELDDSALYLCASSPSGVRTDTQYFGPGTRLTVL.

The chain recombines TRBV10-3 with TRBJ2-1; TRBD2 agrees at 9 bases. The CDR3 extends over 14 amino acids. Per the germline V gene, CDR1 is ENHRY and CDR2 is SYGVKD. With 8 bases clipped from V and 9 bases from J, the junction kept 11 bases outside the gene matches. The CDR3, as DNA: TGTGCCATCGGCCCGCTAGCGGGGTATGGTGAGCAGTTCTTC. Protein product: CAIGPLAGYGEQFF.

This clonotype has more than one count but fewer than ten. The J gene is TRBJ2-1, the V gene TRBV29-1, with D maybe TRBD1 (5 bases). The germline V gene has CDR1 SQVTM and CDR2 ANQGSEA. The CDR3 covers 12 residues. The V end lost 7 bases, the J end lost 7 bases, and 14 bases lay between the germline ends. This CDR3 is CSGGYIVNEQFF. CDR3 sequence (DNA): TGCAGCGGGGGCTATATAGTAAATGAGCAGTTCTTC.